This T cell receptor (beta chain) was profiled in a study of T cells expressing NK-cell markers. Study at large: From sorted CD3+CD56+NKG2C+, CD3+CD56+NKG2C- and CD3+CD56-NKG2C+ T cells came the TCR beta repertoires. HCMV serostatus: seven of eight sequenced donors positive, one negative.

A word on this clonotype: Antigen unknown.

Overall study findings and caveats: In a few donors, dominant clonotypes made up roughly 25-60.1% of CD3+CD56-NKG2C+ cells.

TCRdb re-called the 5' RACE reads; every CDR3 protein appears as one record, without DNA. The repertoire table contains 550,000 to 600,000 distinct CDR3 sequences. The germline V gene has CDR1 KGHSH and CDR2 LQKENI. The CDR3 covers 15 residues. The material sequenced was blood T cells: a sorted CD56 or NKG2C T cell subset, CD4+ or CD8+ T cells, or bulk PBMC T cells (not recorded which). The rearrangement joins TRBV18 to TRBJ2-7; TCRdb picks TRBD2, but there is no DNA to check that call. The clonotype was recovered from a man between 18 and 35 years old in good health. CDR3 region: CASSRAGGPGNEQYF.